The rows below give T cell receptor beta chains drawn from one sample of a study of molecular identifiers for immune sequencing clone quantification. Each CDR3 protein is one row after TCRdb ran MiXCR on the PCR reads. The data contain under 650,000 distinct CDR3 sequences, about 20% of them singletons. Sequencing was done on a sample of naive CD8+ T cells from blood, with Jurkat cell RNA spiked in. These receptors were obtained from a human donor in good health. Some libraries in this study had Jurkat cell RNA spiked in. The CDR3 runs from the conserved cysteine through the conserved F or W. The D gene is left open where the match is weak. Size values are once, few and many counts, or a class for expanded clones, and some rows have none.

d_gene	v_gene	j_gene	abundance	CDR3nt	CDR3aa
NA	TRBV12-3/TRBV12-4	TRBJ2-2	NA	TGTGCCAGCAGTCCGCTGGGACTTTCCGGGGAGCTGTTTTTT	CASSPLGLSGELFF
NA	TRBV11-2	TRBJ2-3	many	TGTGCCAGCACCTCTCTCCGAGACGCGGAAAGCACAGATACGCAGTATTTT	CASTSLRDAESTDTQYF
NA	TRBV6-5	TRBJ2-5	few	TGTGCCAGCAGTTATACTCGGTACGGGATCTTGGAGACCCAGTACTTC	CASSYTRYGILETQYF
TRBD2	TRBV19	TRBJ2-7	few	TGTGCCACGGCGGGGGTCTACGAGCAGTGCTTC	CATAGVYEQCF
NA	TRBV7-9	TRBJ2-7	NA	TGTGCCAGCGGAGGGGGCCACTACGAGCAGTACTTC	CASGGGHYEQYF
NA	TRBV4-3	TRBJ1-1	many	TGCGCCAGCAGCCAAGCATGGTCGAACACTGAAGCTTTCTTT	CASSQAWSNTEAFF
TRBD1	TRBV12-3/TRBV12-4	TRBJ2-5	many	TGTGCCAGCAGTCCTGATTTTGGGACAGGGCAAGAGACCCAGTACTTC	CASSPDFGTGQETQYF
TRBD1	TRBV12-3/TRBV12-4	TRBJ2-3	many	TGTGCCAGCAGACTCAGGGGGCGAGGCACAGATACGCAGTATTTT	CASRLRGRGTDTQYF
TRBD1	TRBV28	TRBJ2-7	NA	TGTGCCAGCAGCTCAACCGGGACAGATTACGAGCAGTACTTC	CASSSTGTDYEQYF
NA	TRBV2	TRBJ2-5	many	TGTGCCAGCAGGTCGTACCAAGAGACCCAGTACTTC	CASRSYQETQYF
TRBD1	TRBV3-1	TRBJ2-7	many	TGTGCCAGCAGCGCAGACAGGGGGTACTACGAGCAGTACTTC	CASSADRGYYEQYF
TRBD2	TRBV29-1	TRBJ2-1	few	TGCAGCGTTGAGTGGCGGGGGGGCCGACTGTCAACTTACAATGAGCAGTTCTTC	CSVEWRGGRLSTYNEQFF
TRBD2	TRBV7-3	TRBJ2-7	many	TGTGCCAGCAGCTTAGGACCGGGACTAGGGGCAGGGAACGAGCAGTACTTC	CASSLGPGLGAGNEQYF
NA	TRBV19	TRBJ1-1	NA	TGTGCCAGTAGTGCTGACAGCTCGACCGCCAACACTGAAGCTTTCTTT	CASSADSSTANTEAFF
NA	TRBV7-6	TRBJ2-7	NA	TGTGCCAGCAGCTTAAGGAGACAGATAGACGAGCAGTACTTC	CASSLRRQIDEQYF
NA	TRBV12-3/TRBV12-4	TRBJ1-2	many	TGTGCCAGCAGCATTATCGGGGAACTATATGGCTACACCTTC	CASSIIGELYGYTF
NA	TRBV27	TRBJ2-6	many	TGTGCCAGCACTCAAGGCGGTTATGGGGCCAACGTCCTGACTTTC	CASTQGGYGANVLTF
NA	TRBV4-1	TRBJ1-1	many	TGCGCCAGCAGCCATGGTCTGGGGGCGGACACTGAAGCTTTCTTT	CASSHGLGADTEAFF
NA	TRBV7-2	TRBJ2-7	many	TGTGCCAGCAGCCCCATGGGGGGACAAACCTACGAGCAGTACTTC	CASSPMGGQTYEQYF
TRBD1	TRBV15	TRBJ1-3	NA	TGTGCCACCAGCAGGGACAGGGGGCACGGAAACGCCATATATTTT	CATSRDRGHGNAIYF
NA	TRBV15	TRBJ1-1	few	TGTGCCACCAGCCCCTCCCCTCGTGGGAAGAACACTGAAGCTTTCTTT	CATSPSPRGKNTEAFF
TRBD1	TRBV28	TRBJ2-3	many	TGTGCCAGCAGTTTCGTGGGGGGGACAGGGGTAGATACGCAGTATTTT	CASSFVGGTGVDTQYF
NA	TRBV3-1	TRBJ2-3	NA	TGTGCCAGCAGCCTCAAGGTGGAGGGTGATACGCAGTATTTT	CASSLKVEGDTQYF
NA	TRBV28	TRBJ2-3	many	TGTGCCAGCAGTTTTGGCGCGGCGACAGATACGCAGTATTTT	CASSFGAATDTQYF
NA	TRBV11-3	TRBJ2-2	many	TGTGCCAGCAGCCATGACCCCACCGGGGAGCTGTTTTTT	CASSHDPTGELFF
NA	TRBV14	TRBJ1-1	many	TGTGCCAGCAGCCACTTGGGGGACACTGAAGCTTTCTTT	CASSHLGDTEAFF
TRBD1	TRBV12-3/TRBV12-4	TRBJ2-7	many	TGTGCCAGCACCGAAGGACAGGAGATATCCTACGAGCAGTACTTC	CASTEGQEISYEQYF
NA	TRBV25-1	TRBJ1-6	many	TGTGCCAGCAGCGGAGGGAGCTCCTATAATTCACCCCTCCACTTT	CASSGGSSYNSPLHF
NA	TRBV4-3	TRBJ2-2	many	TGCGCCAGCAGCCAGGACCGCACGAACACCGGGGAGCTGTTTTTT	CASSQDRTNTGELFF
TRBD2	TRBV28	TRBJ2-1	NA	TGTGCCAGCAGTTTTTATCGGGGGGGTTACAATGAGCAGTTCTTC	CASSFYRGGYNEQFF
NA	TRBV12-5	TRBJ2-7	NA	TGTGCTAGTGCCCTGATGGGGGGAAATAAATACGAGCGGTACTTC	CASALMGGNKYERYF
TRBD2	TRBV12-3/TRBV12-4	TRBJ2-3	many	TGTGCCAGCAGCAAGACTAGCAGCGCAGATACGCAGTATTTT	CASSKTSSADTQYF
NA	TRBV24-1	TRBJ2-3	NA	TGTGCCACCGGGGACCTCACAGATACGCAGTATTTT	CATGDLTDTQYF
NA	TRBV12-3/TRBV12-4	TRBJ2-3	many	TGTGCCAGCAACAGGGACTCTTCTAGCACAGATACGCAGTATTTT	CASNRDSSSTDTQYF
NA	TRBV20-1	TRBJ1-5	many	TGCAGTGCCGCATACCACAGGGTTAGCAATCAGCCCCAGCATTTT	CSAAYHRVSNQPQHF
TRBD1	TRBV18	TRBJ2-7	many	TGTGCCAGCTCACCTCCGGGACAGGGTGTGGACGAGCAGTACTTC	CASSPPGQGVDEQYF
NA	TRBV30	TRBJ1-1	many	TGTGCCTGGAGTTCACAGCCGAACACTGAAGCTTTCTTT	CAWSSQPNTEAFF
NA	TRBV7-6	TRBJ1-3	NA	TGTGCCAGCAGCCCCTACCCCCGGGTTCAGGGGACTGATGGAAACACCATATATTTT	CASSPYPRVQGTDGNTIYF
TRBD1	TRBV20-1	TRBJ2-1	NA	TGCAGTGCTGGAGATAACAGGGGGGAAATCAATGAGCAGTTCTTC	CSAGDNRGEINEQFF
NA	TRBV4-1	TRBJ1-2	many	TGCGCCAGCAGCCAAGACGAGACAGCCTATGGCTACACCTTC	CASSQDETAYGYTF
NA	TRBV12-2	TRBJ2-3	NA	TGTGCAAGTCACTTTTTTCCATTTTGGGCAGATACGCAGTATTTT	CASHFFPFWADTQYF